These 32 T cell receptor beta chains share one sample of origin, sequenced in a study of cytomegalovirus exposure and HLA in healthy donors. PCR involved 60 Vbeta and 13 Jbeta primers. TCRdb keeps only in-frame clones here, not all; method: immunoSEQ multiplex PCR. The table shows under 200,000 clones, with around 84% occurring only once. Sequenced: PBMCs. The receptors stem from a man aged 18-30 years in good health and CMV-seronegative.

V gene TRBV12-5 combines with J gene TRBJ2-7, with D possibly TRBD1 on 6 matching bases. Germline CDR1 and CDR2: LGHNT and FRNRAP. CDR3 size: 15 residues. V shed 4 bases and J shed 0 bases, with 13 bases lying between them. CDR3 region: CASGSSQGFSYEQYF. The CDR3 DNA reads TGTGCTAGTGGTTCATCACAGGGATTCTCCTACGAGCAGTACTTC. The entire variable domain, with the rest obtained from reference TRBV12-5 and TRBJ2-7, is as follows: DARVTQTPRHKVTEMGQEVTMRCQPILGHNTVFWYRQTMMQGLELLAYFRNRAPLDDSGMPKDRFSAEMPDATLATLKIQPSEPRDSAVYFCASGSSQGFSYEQYFGPGTRLTVT.

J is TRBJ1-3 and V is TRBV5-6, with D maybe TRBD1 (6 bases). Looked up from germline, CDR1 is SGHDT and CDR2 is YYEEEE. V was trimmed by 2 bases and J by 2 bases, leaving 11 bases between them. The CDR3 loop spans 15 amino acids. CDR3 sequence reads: CASSFGDRPGNTIYF. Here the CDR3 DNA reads TGTGCCAGCAGCTTCGGCGACAGGCCTGGAAACACCATATATTTT.

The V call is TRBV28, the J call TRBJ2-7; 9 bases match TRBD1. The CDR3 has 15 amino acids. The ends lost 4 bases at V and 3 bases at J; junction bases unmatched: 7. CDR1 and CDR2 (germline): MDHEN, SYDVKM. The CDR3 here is CASSSQGAADYEQYF. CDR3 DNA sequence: TGTGCCAGCAGTTCACAGGGGGCCGCGGACTACGAGCAGTACTTC.

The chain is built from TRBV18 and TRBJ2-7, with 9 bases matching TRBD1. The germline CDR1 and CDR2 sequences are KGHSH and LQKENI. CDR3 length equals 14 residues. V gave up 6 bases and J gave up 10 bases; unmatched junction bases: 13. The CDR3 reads CASSLGTGNGIQYF. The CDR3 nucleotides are TGTGCCAGCTCCCTCGGGACAGGGAACGGGATCCAGTACTTC.

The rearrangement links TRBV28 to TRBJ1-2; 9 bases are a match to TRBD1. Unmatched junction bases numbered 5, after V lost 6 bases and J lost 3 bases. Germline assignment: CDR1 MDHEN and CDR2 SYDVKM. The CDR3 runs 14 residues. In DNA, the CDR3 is TGTGCCAGCAGCCTTCGGACAGGGGACTATGGCTACACCTTC. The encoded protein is CASSLRTGDYGYTF.

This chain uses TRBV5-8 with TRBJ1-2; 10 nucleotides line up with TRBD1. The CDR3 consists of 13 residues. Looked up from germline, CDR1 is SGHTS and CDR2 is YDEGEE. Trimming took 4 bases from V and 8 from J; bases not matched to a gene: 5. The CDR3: CASSRDRGRGYTF. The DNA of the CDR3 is TGTGCCAGCAGCCGCGACAGGGGGCGAGGCTACACCTTC.

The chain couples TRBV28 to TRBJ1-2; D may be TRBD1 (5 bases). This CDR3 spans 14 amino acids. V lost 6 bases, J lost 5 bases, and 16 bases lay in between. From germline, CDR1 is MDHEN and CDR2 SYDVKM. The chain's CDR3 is CASSLARGGYGYTF. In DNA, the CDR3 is TGTGCCAGCAGCCTCGCGCGGGGGGGTTATGGCTACACCTTC.

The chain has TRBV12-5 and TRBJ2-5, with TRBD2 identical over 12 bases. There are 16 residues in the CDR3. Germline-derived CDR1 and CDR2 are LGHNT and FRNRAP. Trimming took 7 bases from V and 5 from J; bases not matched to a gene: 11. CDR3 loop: CASAPGTSGPQETQYF. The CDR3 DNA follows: TGTGCTAGTGCCCCGGGGACTAGCGGGCCTCAGGAGACCCAGTACTTC.

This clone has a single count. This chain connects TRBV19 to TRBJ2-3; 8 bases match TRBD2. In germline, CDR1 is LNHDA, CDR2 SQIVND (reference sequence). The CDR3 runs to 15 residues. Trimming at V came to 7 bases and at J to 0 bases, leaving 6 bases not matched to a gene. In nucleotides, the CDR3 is TGTGCCAGTAAGGCTAGCGGGCCTAGCACAGATACGCAGTATTTT. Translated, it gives CASKASGPSTDTQYF.

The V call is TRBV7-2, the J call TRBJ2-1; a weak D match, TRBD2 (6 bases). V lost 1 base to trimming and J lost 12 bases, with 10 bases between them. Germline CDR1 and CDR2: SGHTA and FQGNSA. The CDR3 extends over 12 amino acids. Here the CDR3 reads CASSLEAGLQFF. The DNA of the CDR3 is TGTGCCAGCAGCTTAGAGGCGGGACTGCAGTTCTTC.

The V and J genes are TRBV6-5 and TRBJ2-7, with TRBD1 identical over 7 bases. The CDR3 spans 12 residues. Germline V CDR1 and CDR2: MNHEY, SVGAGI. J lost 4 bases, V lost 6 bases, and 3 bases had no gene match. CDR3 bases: TGTGCCAGCAGCCTGACAGGGTACGAGCAGTACTTC. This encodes CASSLTGYEQYF.

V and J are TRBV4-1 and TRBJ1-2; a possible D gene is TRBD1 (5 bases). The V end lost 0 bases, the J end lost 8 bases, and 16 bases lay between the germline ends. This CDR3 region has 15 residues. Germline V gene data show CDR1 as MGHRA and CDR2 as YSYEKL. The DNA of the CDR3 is TGCGCCAGCAGCCAAGATATCGGTGGCCGGGGGGGCTACACCTTC. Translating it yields CASSQDIGGRGGYTF.

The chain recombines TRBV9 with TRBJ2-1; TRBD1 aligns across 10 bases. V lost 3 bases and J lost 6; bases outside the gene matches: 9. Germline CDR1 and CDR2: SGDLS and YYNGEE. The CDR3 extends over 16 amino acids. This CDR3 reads CASSETPGTGVNEQFF. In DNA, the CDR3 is TGTGCCAGCAGCGAAACCCCCGGGACAGGGGTCAATGAGCAGTTCTTC.

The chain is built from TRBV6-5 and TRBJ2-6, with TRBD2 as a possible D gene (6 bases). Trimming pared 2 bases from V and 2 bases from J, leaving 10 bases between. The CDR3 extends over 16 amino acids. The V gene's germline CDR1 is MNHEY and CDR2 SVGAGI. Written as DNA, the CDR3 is TGTGCCAGCAGTTACCGGCCGGGGGCTGGGGCCAACGTCCTGACTTTC. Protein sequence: CASSYRPGAGANVLTF.

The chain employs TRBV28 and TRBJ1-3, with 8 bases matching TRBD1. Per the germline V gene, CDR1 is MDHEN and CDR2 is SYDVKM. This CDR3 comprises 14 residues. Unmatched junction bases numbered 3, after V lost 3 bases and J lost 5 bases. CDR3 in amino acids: CASSLDRARNTIYF. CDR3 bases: TGTGCCAGCAGTTTGGACAGGGCGAGAAACACCATATATTTT.

CDR3 bases: TGCGCCAGCAGCTTCCTCGCTAGCGCCCGGGGGGATACGCAGTATTTT. Its translation is CASSFLASARGDTQYF. The chain joins TRBV5-1 to TRBJ2-3, with D possibly TRBD2 on 6 matching bases. The CDR3 contains 16 residues. Between the trimmed V and J ends, which lost 2 bases and 6 bases, there was a span of 19 bases. Germline V gene data show CDR1 as SGHRS and CDR2 as YFSETQ.

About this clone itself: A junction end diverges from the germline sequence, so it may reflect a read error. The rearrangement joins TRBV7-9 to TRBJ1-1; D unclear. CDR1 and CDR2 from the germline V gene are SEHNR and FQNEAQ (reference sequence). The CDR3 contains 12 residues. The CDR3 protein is CSSSLPNTEAFF. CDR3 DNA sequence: TGTTCCAGCAGCTTACCAAACACTGAAGCTTTCTTT. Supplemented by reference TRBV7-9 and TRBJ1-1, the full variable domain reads DTGVSQNPRHKITKRGQNVTFRCDPISEHNRLYWYRQTLGQGPEFLTYFQNEAQLEKSRLLSDRFSAERPKGSFSTLEIQRTEQGDSAMYLCSSSLPNTEAFFGQGTRLTVV.

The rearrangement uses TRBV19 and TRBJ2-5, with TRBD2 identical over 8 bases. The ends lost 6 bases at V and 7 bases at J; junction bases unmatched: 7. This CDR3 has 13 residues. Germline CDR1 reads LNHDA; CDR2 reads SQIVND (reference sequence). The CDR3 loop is CASSAAGGGTQYF. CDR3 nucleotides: TGTGCCAGTAGCGCGGCGGGAGGCGGGACCCAGTACTTC.

The CDR3 is CASSSQGRNQPQHF. CDR3 nucleotide sequence: TGTGCCAGCTCCTCACAGGGTCGCAATCAGCCCCAGCATTTT. This sequence joins TRBV28 and TRBJ1-5; possibly TRBD1 for D (6 bases). The germline V and J ends were trimmed by 8 bases and 2 bases, with 13 bases remaining between them. The CDR3 is made up of 14 amino acids. Germline-derived CDR1 and CDR2 are MDHEN and SYDVKM.

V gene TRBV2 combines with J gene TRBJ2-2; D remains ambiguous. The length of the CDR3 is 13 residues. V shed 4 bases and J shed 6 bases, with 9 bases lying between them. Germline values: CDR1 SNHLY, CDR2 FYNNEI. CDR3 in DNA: TGTGCCAGCAGTGTGATGAGGCCCGGGGAGCTGTTTTTT. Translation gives CASSVMRPGELFF.

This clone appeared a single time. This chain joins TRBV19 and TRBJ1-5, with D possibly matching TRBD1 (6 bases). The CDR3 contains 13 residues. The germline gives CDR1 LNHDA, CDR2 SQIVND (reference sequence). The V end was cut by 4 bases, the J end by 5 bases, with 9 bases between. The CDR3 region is CASSKGVDQPQHF. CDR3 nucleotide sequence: TGTGCCAGTAGTAAGGGGGTTGATCAGCCCCAGCATTTT.

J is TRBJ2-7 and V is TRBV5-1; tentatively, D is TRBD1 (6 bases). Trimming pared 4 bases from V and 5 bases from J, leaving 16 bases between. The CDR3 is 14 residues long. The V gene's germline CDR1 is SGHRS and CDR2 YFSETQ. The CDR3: CASSPPQGFHEQYF. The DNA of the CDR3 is TGCGCCAGCAGCCCCCCACAGGGTTTCCACGAGCAGTACTTC.

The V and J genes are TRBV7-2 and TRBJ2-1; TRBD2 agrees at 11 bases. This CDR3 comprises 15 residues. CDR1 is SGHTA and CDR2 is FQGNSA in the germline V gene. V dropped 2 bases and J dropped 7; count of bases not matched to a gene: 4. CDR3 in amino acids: CASSLRGLAENEQFF. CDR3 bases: TGTGCCAGCAGCTTAAGGGGACTAGCGGAAAATGAGCAGTTCTTC.

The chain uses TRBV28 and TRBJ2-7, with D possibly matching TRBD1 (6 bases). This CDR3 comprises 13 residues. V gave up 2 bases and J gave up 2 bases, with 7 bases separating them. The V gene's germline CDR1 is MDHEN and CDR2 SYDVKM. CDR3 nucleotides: TGTGCCAGCAGTTTAGGGACACCCTACGAGCAGTACTTC. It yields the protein CASSLGTPYEQYF.

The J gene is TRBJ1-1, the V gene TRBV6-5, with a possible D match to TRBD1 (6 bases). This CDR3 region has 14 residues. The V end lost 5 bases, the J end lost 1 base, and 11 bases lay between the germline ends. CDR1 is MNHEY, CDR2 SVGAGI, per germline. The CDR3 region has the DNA TGTGCCAGCAGTCTACAGGGTTGGAACACTGAAGCTTTCTTT. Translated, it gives CASSLQGWNTEAFF.

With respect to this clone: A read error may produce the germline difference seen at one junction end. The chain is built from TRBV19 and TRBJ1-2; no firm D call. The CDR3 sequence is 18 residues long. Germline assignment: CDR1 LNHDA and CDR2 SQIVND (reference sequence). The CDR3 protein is CASRIADYSDLFSYGYTF. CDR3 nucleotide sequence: TGTGCCAGTAGGATAGCCGACTACTCGGATTTGTTCAGTTATGGCTACACCTTC. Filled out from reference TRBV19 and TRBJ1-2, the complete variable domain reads DGGITQSPKYLFRKEGQNVTLSCEQNLNHDAMYWYRQDPGQGLRLIYYSQIVNDFQKGDIAEGYSVSREKKESFPLTVTSAQKNPTAFYLCASRIADYSDLFSYGYTFGSGTRLTVV.

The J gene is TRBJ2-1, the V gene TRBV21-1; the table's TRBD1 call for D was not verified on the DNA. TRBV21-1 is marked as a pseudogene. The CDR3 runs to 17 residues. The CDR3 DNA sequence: TGTGCCAGCAGCAAAGTCTGGACAGGGAAGGGGGGCAATGAGCAGTTCTTC. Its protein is CASSKVWTGKGGNEQFF.

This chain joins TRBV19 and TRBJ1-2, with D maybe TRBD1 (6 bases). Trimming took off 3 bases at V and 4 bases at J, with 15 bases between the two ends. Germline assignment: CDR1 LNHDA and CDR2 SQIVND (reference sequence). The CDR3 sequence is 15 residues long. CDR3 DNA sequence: TGTGCCAGTAGTATTATATTCACAGGGATCTATGGCTACACCTTC. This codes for CASSIIFTGIYGYTF.

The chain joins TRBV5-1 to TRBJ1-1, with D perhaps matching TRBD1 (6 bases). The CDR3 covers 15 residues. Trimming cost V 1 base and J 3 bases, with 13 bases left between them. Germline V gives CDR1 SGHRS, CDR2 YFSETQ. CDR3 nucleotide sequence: TGCGCCAGCAGCTTGACACAGGGCCGAGACACTGAAGCTTTCTTT. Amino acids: CASSLTQGRDTEAFF.

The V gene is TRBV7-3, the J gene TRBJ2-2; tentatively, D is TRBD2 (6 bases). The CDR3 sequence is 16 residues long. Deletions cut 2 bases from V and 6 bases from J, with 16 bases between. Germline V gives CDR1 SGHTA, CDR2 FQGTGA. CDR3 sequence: CASSLFPGVSAGELFF. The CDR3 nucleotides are TGTGCCAGCAGCTTATTCCCGGGGGTTAGCGCCGGGGAGCTGTTTTTT.

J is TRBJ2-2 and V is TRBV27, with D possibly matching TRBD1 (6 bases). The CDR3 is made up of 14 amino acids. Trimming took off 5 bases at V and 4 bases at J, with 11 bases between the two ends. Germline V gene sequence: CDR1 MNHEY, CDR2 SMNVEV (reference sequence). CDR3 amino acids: CASSPWTATGELFF. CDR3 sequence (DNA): TGTGCCAGCAGTCCATGGACAGCCACCGGGGAGCTGTTTTTT.

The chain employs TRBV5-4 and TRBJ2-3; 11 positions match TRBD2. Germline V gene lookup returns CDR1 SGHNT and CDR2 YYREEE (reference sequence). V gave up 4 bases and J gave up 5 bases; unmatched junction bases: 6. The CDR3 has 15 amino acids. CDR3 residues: CASSAGLADRDTQYF. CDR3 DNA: TGTGCCAGCAGCGCGGGACTAGCGGACCGAGATACGCAGTATTTT. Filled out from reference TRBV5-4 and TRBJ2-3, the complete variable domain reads ETGVTQSPTHLIKTRGQQVTLRCSSQSGHNTVSWYQQALGQGPQFIFQYYREEENGRGNFPPRFSGLQFPNYSSELNVNALELDDSALYLCASSAGLADRDTQYFGPGTRLTVL.